Listed below are T cell receptor beta chains from one sample, sequenced in a study of blood T cell repertoires in COVID-19. The repertoire was sequenced with immunoSEQ multiplex PCR; TCRdb's copy has only in-frame clones and lacks some. Of around 80,000 clones in the sample, roughly four fifths were seen once. The sequenced sample consisted of peripheral blood. All receptors come from a man aged 55 to 69 with acute or convalescent COVID-19. The CDR3 runs from the conserved cysteine through the conserved F or W. The order of the fields is D gene, J gene, V gene, clone size, CDR3 protein, CDR3 DNA. D genes are given only for firm matches. Part of the rows lack a size; the others show once, few, many or a class for expanded clones.

TRBD1 TRBJ2-3 TRBV4-2 once CASSQHTGGTDTQYF TGTGCCAGCAGCCAGCATACAGGGGGAACAGATACGCAGTATTTT
TRBD2 TRBJ2-7 TRBV4-1 . CASSRERGGLYEQYF TGCGCCAGCAGCCGAGAGCGGGGGGGCCTTTACGAGCAGTACTTC
. TRBJ1-1 TRBV3-1/TRBV3-2 . CASSQVFGGSAEAFF TGTGCCAGCAGCCAGGTGTTCGGGGGGTCGGCTGAAGCTTTCTTT
TRBD1 TRBJ2-5 TRBV3-1/TRBV3-2 . CASHQKDRGIQETQYF TGTGCCAGCCACCAAAAAGACAGGGGGATCCAAGAGACCCAGTACTTC
. TRBJ2-1 TRBV10-3 . CAISGGGEQFF TGTGCCATCAGTGGGGGAGGCGAGCAGTTCTTC
. TRBJ2-7 TRBV24-1 . CATSESGYYEQYF TGTGCCACCAGTGAATCAGGGTATTACGAGCAGTACTTC
TRBD2 TRBJ2-1 TRBV2 . CASRGVAGGGRSYNEQFF TGTGCCAGCCGAGGGGTAGCGGGGGGTGGCCGCTCCTACAATGAGCAGTTCTTC
. TRBJ1-2 TRBV4-3 . CASSQDLARQARSGYTF TGCGCCAGCAGCCAAGATTTGGCCCGTCAGGCCCGTAGTGGCTACACCTTC
TRBD1 TRBJ2-3 TRBV15 . CASRQGFTDTQYF TGTGCCTCTAGACAGGGGTTCACAGATACGCAGTATTTT
TRBD1 TRBJ1-4 TRBV3-1/TRBV3-2 . CASSPRGQREKLFF TGTGCCAGCAGCCCCAGGGGGCAGAGAGAAAAACTGTTTTTT
. TRBJ2-7 TRBV18 few CASSQSLFEQYF TGTGCCAGCTCACAATCACTCTTCGAGCAGTACTTC
. TRBJ1-1 TRBV11-1 . CASSLPPTEAFF TGTGCCAGCAGCCTACCCCCCACTGAAGCTTTCTTT
TRBD1 TRBJ2-5 TRBV6-2/TRBV6-3 once CASSKGQARETQYF TGTGCCAGCAGTAAGGGACAGGCGAGGGAGACCCAGTACTTC
TRBD1 TRBJ1-1 TRBV19 . CASSPDRGTEAFF TGTGCCAGTAGTCCTGACAGGGGCACTGAAGCTTTCTTT
TRBD2 TRBJ2-7 TRBV5-1 . CASSLAGGPYEQYF TGCGCCAGCAGCTTAGCGGGGGGGCCCTACGAGCAGTACTTC
TRBD2 TRBJ2-7 TRBV7-2 once CASSSPRGGGNYEQYF TGTGCCAGCAGCTCCCCCCGGGGCGGGGGGAACTACGAGCAGTACTTC
. TRBJ2-7 TRBV27 . CASSLSFGSVSYEQYF TGTGCCAGCAGTTTATCCTTCGGGTCCGTGTCCTACGAGCAGTACTTC
. TRBJ1-5 TRBV7-9 . CASSLDREPYQPQHF TGTGCCAGCAGCTTAGACAGAGAACCGTATCAGCCCCAGCATTTT
. TRBJ2-1 TRBV12-3/TRBV12-4 few CASSLRSEQFF TGTGCCAGCAGTTTGAGGAGTGAGCAGTTCTTC
TRBD2 TRBJ2-5 TRBV6-5 . CASSSPGLAQETQYF TGTGCCAGCAGTTCTCCGGGACTAGCGCAAGAGACCCAGTACTTC
. TRBJ2-1 TRBV2 . CASSSVGHEQFF TGTGCCAGCTCGTCGGTTGGGCATGAGCAGTTCTTC
TRBD1 TRBJ2-3 TRBV28 . CASSSGGSGDTQYF TGTGCCAGCAGTTCAGGGGGCTCAGGAGATACGCAGTATTTT
. TRBJ2-5 TRBV29-1 few CSGYRDGETQYF TGCAGCGGTTACAGGGATGGGGAGACCCAGTACTTC
TRBD2 TRBJ2-6 TRBV4-3 . CASSQRGVAGANVLTF TGCGCCAGCAGCCAGCGGGGGGTAGCTGGGGCCAACGTCCTGACTTTC
TRBD2 TRBJ2-5 TRBV7-2 few CASSLGGTSKETQYF TGTGCCAGCAGCTTAGGGGGGACTAGCAAAGAGACCCAGTACTTC
. TRBJ1-4 TRBV3-1/TRBV3-2 . CASSQSRVRGEKLFF TGTGCCAGCAGCCAGTCCCGAGTGAGAGGGGAAAAACTGTTTTTT
TRBD2 TRBJ2-5 TRBV7-8 once CASSPSGTGQETQYF TGTGCCAGCAGCCCGAGCGGGACCGGCCAAGAGACCCAGTACTTC
. TRBJ1-2 TRBV6-1 . CASSEQADRGYTF TGTGCCAGCAGTGAGCAGGCTGATAGGGGCTACACCTTC
TRBD2 TRBJ2-5 TRBV7-9 . CASSLGLGSGRGETQYF TGTGCCAGCAGCTTGGGCCTGGGAAGCGGGAGAGGAGAGACCCAGTACTTC
TRBD1 TRBJ1-2 TRBV7-2 . CASSLSGTGHYGYTF TGTGCCAGCAGCTTGTCCGGGACAGGGCACTATGGCTACACCTTC
TRBD2 TRBJ2-5 TRBV9 . CASSASGGRGETQYF TGTGCCAGCAGCGCTAGTGGAGGGAGGGGAGAGACCCAGTACTTC
TRBD1 TRBJ1-4 TRBV23-1 . CASNRDRAQNEKLFF TGCGCCAGCAACCGGGACAGGGCACAAAATGAAAAACTGTTTTTT
TRBD1 TRBJ2-7 TRBV29-1 once CSVAGQGAREQYF TGCAGCGTTGCGGGACAGGGGGCGAGAGAGCAGTACTTC
. TRBJ2-3 TRBV27 . CASSPGTPRTDTQYF TGTGCCAGCAGCCCCGGGACTCCGAGGACAGATACGCAGTATTTT
TRBD2 TRBJ2-1 TRBV7-9 . CASSFQRGYNEQFF TGTGCCAGCAGCTTCCAGCGGGGCTACAATGAGCAGTTCTTC
TRBD2 TRBJ2-7 TRBV6-5 . CASFLAGVSYEQYF TGTGCCAGCTTTTTAGCGGGGGTGTCCTACGAGCAGTACTTC
TRBD2 TRBJ2-1 TRBV5-1 few CASSPGTSGRINEQFF TGCGCCAGCAGCCCCGGGACTAGCGGGAGGATCAATGAGCAGTTCTTC
TRBD2 TRBJ2-1 TRBV25-1 . CASSELAGGLHNEQFF TGTGCCAGCAGTGAACTAGCGGGGGGGCTACACAATGAGCAGTTCTTC
TRBD2 TRBJ2-3 TRBV2 . CASSEAVSPSGGANTQYF TGTGCCAGCAGTGAAGCAGTTAGCCCCAGCGGGGGGGCGAATACGCAGTATTTT
TRBD1 TRBJ1-4 TRBV5-6 . CASSRVDSYRGLNEKLFF TGTGCCAGCAGCCGTGTAGACAGCTATAGGGGGCTTAATGAAAAACTGTTTTTT
. TRBJ1-2 TRBV2 . CASSARGSDGYTF TGTGCCAGCAGTGCTAGGGGGAGTGATGGCTACACCTTC
. TRBJ1-1 TRBV21-1 . CASSKPGGRVSNTEAFF TGTGCCAGCAGCAAACCAGGGGGCCGGGTTTCGAACACTGAAGCTTTCTTT
TRBD1 TRBJ2-4 TRBV28 . CASGTENIQYF TGTGCCAGCGGGACAGAAAACATTCAGTACTTC
. TRBJ1-5 TRBV6-2/TRBV6-3 . CASSYLGGAQPQHF TGTGCCAGCAGTTACTTGGGGGGAGCCCAGCCCCAGCATTTT
TRBD1 TRBJ2-3 TRBV7-8 . CASSLSRQGADTQYF TGTGCCAGCAGCTTAAGTCGACAGGGGGCAGATACGCAGTATTTT
. TRBJ1-2 TRBV19 once CASSPRRGAYGYTF TGTGCCAGTAGTCCTCGCCGGGGGGCCTATGGCTACACCTTC
TRBD2 TRBJ2-1 TRBV7-2 . CASSLASASGRNEQFF TGTGCCAGCAGCTTAGCGTCGGCTAGCGGGAGGAATGAGCAGTTCTTC
. TRBJ2-7 TRBV11-2 . CASSPQGYEQYF TGTGCCAGCAGCCCTCAGGGATACGAGCAGTACTTC
TRBD2 TRBJ2-2 TRBV18 once CASSSQPREMGELFF TGTGCCAGCTCAAGTCAACCGCGGGAGATGGGGGAGCTGTTTTTT
. TRBJ2-6 TRBV5-1 . CASSWHRVSGANVLTF TGCGCCAGCAGCTGGCACAGGGTCTCTGGGGCCAACGTCCTGACTTTC
. TRBJ1-1 TRBV19 . CASSRSGINTEAFF TGTGCCAGTAGCAGATCAGGGATAAACACTGAAGCTTTCTTT
. TRBJ1-2 TRBV7-2 . CASSDGNNYGYTF TGTGCCAGCAGCGACGGGAACAACTATGGCTACACCTTC
TRBD2 TRBJ2-1 TRBV6-6 . CASSYSSGRTEQFF TGTGCCAGCAGTTACTCGTCCGGGAGGACTGAGCAGTTCTTC
. TRBJ1-5 TRBV7-3 . CASSLRRDSNQPQHF TGTGCCAGCAGCTTAAGGAGGGATAGCAATCAGCCCCAGCATTTT
. TRBJ2-7 TRBV6-2/TRBV6-3 once CASSFPDYEQYF TGTGCCAGCAGTTTTCCAGACTACGAGCAGTACTTC
. TRBJ2-4 TRBV7-2 . CASSSIGGAKNIQYF TGTGCCAGCAGCTCGATTGGGGGGGCCAAAAACATTCAGTACTTC
TRBD2 TRBJ2-1 TRBV11-3 once CASSSGLAGGYNEQFF TGTGCCAGCAGCTCGGGACTAGCGGGAGGTTACAATGAGCAGTTCTTC